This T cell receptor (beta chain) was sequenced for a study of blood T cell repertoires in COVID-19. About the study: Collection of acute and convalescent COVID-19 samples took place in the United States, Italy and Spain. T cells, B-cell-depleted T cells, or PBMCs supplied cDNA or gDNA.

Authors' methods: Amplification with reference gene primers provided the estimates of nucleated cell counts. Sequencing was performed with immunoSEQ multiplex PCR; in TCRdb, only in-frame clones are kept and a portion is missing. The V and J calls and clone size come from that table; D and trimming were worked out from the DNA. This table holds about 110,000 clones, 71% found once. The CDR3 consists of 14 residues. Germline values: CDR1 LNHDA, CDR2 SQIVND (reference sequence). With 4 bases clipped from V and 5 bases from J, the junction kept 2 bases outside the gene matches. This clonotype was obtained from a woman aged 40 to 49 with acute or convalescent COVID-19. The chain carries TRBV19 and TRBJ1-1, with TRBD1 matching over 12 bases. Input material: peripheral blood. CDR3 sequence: CASSKGQGATEAFF. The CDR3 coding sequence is TGTGCCAGTAGTAAGGGACAGGGGGCGACTGAAGCTTTCTTT.